These 19 T cell receptor beta chains share one sample of origin, sequenced in a study of T-cell memory formation after mild COVID-19. TCRdb used MiXCR to reprocess the 5' RACE reads, holding one entry per CDR3 protein. The table has some 600,000 distinct CDR3 sequences, roughly 17% seen once. Sequencing was carried out using PBMCs or a T cell subset sorted from them (not recorded which). These receptors were taken from an adult woman who had mild COVID-19 (a few samples of this study predate the infection). Cell type and time point are not known.

The V gene is TRBV19, the J gene TRBJ1-1; D is perhaps TRBD1 (5 bases). The CDR3 has 13 amino acids. V lost 3 bases, J lost 6 bases, and 11 bases lay in between. Germline assignment: CDR1 LNHDA and CDR2 SQIVND (reference sequence). The chain's CDR3 is CASSMGGVSEAFF. CDR3 bases: TGTGCCAGTAGTATGGGGGGTGTTTCTGAAGCTTTCTTT. Full variable domain (missing parts from reference TRBV19 and TRBJ1-1): DGGITQSPKYLFRKEGQNVTLSCEQNLNHDAMYWYRQDPGQGLRLIYYSQIVNDFQKGDIAEGYSVSREKKESFPLTVTSAQKNPTAFYLCASSMGGVSEAFFGQGTRLTVV.

This clonotype was counted a few times. V is TRBV14 and J is TRBJ2-2; D may be TRBD2 (6 bases). Trimming left V 1 base short and J 4 bases short, with 13 bases between. This CDR3 has 16 residues. Germline V CDR1 and CDR2: SGHDN, FVKESK. This CDR3 reads CASSQGRLVPTGELFF. CDR3 nucleotides: TGTGCCAGCAGCCAAGGACGACTAGTCCCCACCGGGGAGCTGTTTTTT.

The chain is built from TRBV5-6 and TRBJ2-5; 7 nucleotides match TRBD1. Germline V gene sequence: CDR1 SGHDT, CDR2 YYEEEE. The CDR3 is 13 residues long. V lost 2 bases to trimming and J lost 7 bases; unmatched junction nucleotides: 5. The CDR3 DNA is TGTGCCAGCAGCTTAAGGGGGCTGGCGACCCAGTACTTC. It specifies CASSLRGLATQYF.

The CDR3, as DNA: TGTGCCAGCAGTGACTTTCCTAGCGGCTACGAGCAGTACTTC. Its protein is CASSDFPSGYEQYF. This chain joins TRBV25-1 and TRBJ2-7; 7 nucleotides align to TRBD2. This CDR3 contains 14 residues. V lost 3 bases to trimming and J lost 3 bases; unmatched junction nucleotides: 5. CDR1 is MGHDK and CDR2 is SYGVNS in the germline V gene.

This clonotype was found a few times. V and J are TRBV9 and TRBJ2-5; D unresolved. The length of the CDR3 is 13 residues. Trimming stripped 0 bases from V and 2 bases from J, with 5 bases between. Germline V gives CDR1 SGDLS, CDR2 YYNGEE. The CDR3 DNA reads as TGTGCCAGCAGCGTAGGGCAACAAGAGACCCAGTACTTC. Translating it yields CASSVGQQETQYF.

This clonotype appeared many times. This chain links TRBV5-4 with TRBJ2-2, with D possibly TRBD1 on 5 matching bases. CDR3 length: 16 residues. V was shortened by 3 bases and J by 4 bases, with 16 bases between the two germline ends. Germline V CDR1 and CDR2: SGHNT, YYREEE (reference sequence). CDR3 DNA sequence: TGTGCCAGCAGCTCCCTTTATGGGGCCTTCACCGGGGAGCTGTTTTTT. It specifies CASSSLYGAFTGELFF. The full variable domain, its missing parts supplied by reference TRBV5-4 and TRBJ2-2, is ETGVTQSPTHLIKTRGQQVTLRCSSQSGHNTVSWYQQALGQGPQFIFQYYREEENGRGNFPPRFSGLQFPNYSSELNVNALELDDSALYLCASSSLYGAFTGELFFGEGSRLTVL.

CDR3 region: CASSYSLHTNTGELFF. DNA for the CDR3: TGTGCCAGCAGTTACTCGCTACACACGAACACCGGGGAGCTGTTTTTT. The chain uses TRBV6-5 and TRBJ2-2; D is ambiguous. The CDR3 runs 16 residues. V lost 0 bases and J lost 0, with 8 bases in between. Germline V gene lookup returns CDR1 MNHEY and CDR2 SVGAGI.

This clonotype occurred a few times. The rearrangement links TRBV20-1 to TRBJ2-7; TRBD1 matches at 7 bases. Per the germline V gene, CDR1 is DFQATT and CDR2 is SNEGSKA (reference sequence). The junction had 6 bases not matched to a gene; V was cut back by 1 base and J by 3 bases. This CDR3 region has 14 residues. CDR3 sequence reads: CSARVPGQHYEQYF. CDR3 nucleotide sequence: TGCAGTGCTAGAGTACCGGGACAGCACTACGAGCAGTACTTC.

This clonotype was seen many times. The gene calls are TRBV6-5 and TRBJ1-5; maybe TRBD1 (5 bases). The CDR3 loop spans 14 amino acids. The germline V and J ends were trimmed by 2 bases and 6 bases, with 11 bases remaining between them. In germline, CDR1 is MNHEY, CDR2 SVGAGI. The CDR3 protein is CASSYGAGTQPQHF. The DNA for the CDR3 is TGTGCCAGCAGTTACGGTGCAGGGACTCAGCCCCAGCATTTT.

This chain connects TRBV27 to TRBJ2-1; no firm D call. Germline V gives CDR1 MNHEY, CDR2 SMNVEV (reference sequence). The CDR3 is 13 residues long. V lost 3 bases to trimming and J lost 2 bases, with 5 bases between them. This CDR3 reads CASSFGPYNEQFF. As DNA, the CDR3 is TGTGCCAGCAGTTTCGGCCCCTACAATGAGCAGTTCTTC.

This clonotype showed up just a few times. The V call is TRBV5-1, the J call TRBJ1-2; D call uncertain. CDR3 size: 14 residues. Germline values: CDR1 SGHRS, CDR2 YFSETQ. V was trimmed by 2 bases and J by 1 base, leaving 9 bases between them. CDR3 nucleotide sequence: TGCGCCAGCAGCTTCAGTGGCAGTAACTATGGCTACACCTTC. This codes for CASSFSGSNYGYTF.

The gene calls are TRBV25-1 and TRBJ1-5; D is unresolved. The CDR3 runs 14 residues. Germline assignment: CDR1 MGHDK and CDR2 SYGVNS. The V end lost 7 bases, the J end lost 2 bases, and 12 bases lay between the germline ends. This CDR3 reads CASMEAGGNQPQHF. CDR3 bases: TGTGCCAGCATGGAGGCAGGCGGCAATCAGCCCCAGCATTTT.

This clonotype was detected many times. This rearrangement joins TRBV5-1 to TRBJ2-1; TRBD1 might be the D (5 bases). The CDR3 has 14 residues. Germline assignment: CDR1 SGHRS and CDR2 YFSETQ. Trimming stripped 0 bases from V and 5 bases from J, with 9 bases between. The DNA of the CDR3 is TGCGCCAGCAGCTTGGAACAGGTGAACAATGAGCAGTTCTTC. This codes for CASSLEQVNNEQFF.

This clonotype has a handful of counts. V is TRBV25-1 and J is TRBJ1-2, with a tentative D call TRBD1 (6 bases). The CDR3 sequence is 13 residues long. Germline assignment: CDR1 MGHDK and CDR2 SYGVNS. Trimming took off 4 bases at V and 8 bases at J, with 14 bases between the two ends. The CDR3 region has the DNA TGTGCCAGCAGTGTACGGGGGCTAAGGGGCTACACCTTC. Encoded protein: CASSVRGLRGYTF.

The chain carries TRBV6-2 or TRBV6-3 and TRBJ2-3; TRBD1 matches at 10 bases. Germline CDR1 and CDR2: MNHEY and SVGEGT. V was clipped by 6 bases and J by 6 bases; unmatched bases: 9. The CDR3 has 15 amino acids. CDR3 in amino acids: CASSEGGQGKDTQYF. The CDR3 DNA sequence: TGTGCCAGCAGCGAAGGGGGACAGGGGAAGGATACGCAGTATTTT.

This clonotype was recorded a few times. This chain connects TRBV5-1 to TRBJ2-5, with unresolved D. V was pared by 4 bases and J by 5 bases, with 15 bases between. CDR1 SGHRS and CDR2 YFSETQ come from the germline V gene. The CDR3 runs to 14 residues. CDR3 bases: TGCGCCAGCAGCAGAAACTCCCCCGGGGAGACCCAGTACTTC. This gives the protein CASSRNSPGETQYF.

This clonotype showed up just a few times. V and J are TRBV19 and TRBJ1-3; D is unclear. CDR1 LNHDA and CDR2 SQIVND come from the germline V gene (reference sequence). Trimming removed 5 bases from V and 2 bases from J, with 7 bases in between. The length of the CDR3 is 13 residues. CDR3 bases: TGTGCCAGTAGTGGGGTTCCTGGAAACACCATATATTTT. It yields the protein CASSGVPGNTIYF. The full variable domain, with the rest looked up from reference TRBV19 and TRBJ1-3, is DGGITQSPKYLFRKEGQNVTLSCEQNLNHDAMYWYRQDPGQGLRLIYYSQIVNDFQKGDIAEGYSVSREKKESFPLTVTSAQKNPTAFYLCASSGVPGNTIYFGEGSWLTVV.

This clonotype was recorded a few times. The chain couples TRBV6-2 or TRBV6-3 to TRBJ1-5; TRBD1 matches at 9 bases. Germline loops: CDR1 MNHEY, CDR2 SVGEGT. The V and J ends lost 5 bases and 4 bases, in that order; junction bases with no gene match: 3. The CDR3 runs 14 residues. This CDR3 reads CASSNRGLNQPQHF. In DNA, the CDR3 is TGTGCCAGCAGTAACAGGGGGCTGAATCAGCCCCAGCATTTT.

The chain couples TRBV24-1 to TRBJ1-5, with 9 bases aligning to TRBD1. This CDR3 comprises 13 residues. Germline values: CDR1 KGHDR, CDR2 SFDVKD. Trimming took 9 bases from V and 3 from J; bases not matched to a gene: 2. CDR3 loop: CATGDRDNQPQHF. In DNA form, the CDR3 reads TGTGCCACCGGGGACAGGGACAATCAGCCCCAGCATTTT.